This TCR beta chain was captured in a study of blood T cell repertoires in COVID-19. The CDR3 runs 14 residues. V lost 4 bases and J lost 4; bases outside the gene matches: 7. Per the germline V gene, CDR1 is SGHRS and CDR2 is YFSETQ. Participants' reported clinical history set cohort assignment. In the original analysis: Estimates of nucleated cell counts were drawn from the amplification of reference gene primers. Data came from immunoSEQ multiplex PCR; TCRdb stores just in-frame clones and leaves some out. The V and J calls and clone size are taken from that table; D and trimming were inferred from the DNA. The sample has about 250,000 clones, roughly 85% seen once.

This TCR was sampled from a woman between 45 and 65 years old with acute COVID-19. The chain combines TRBV5-1 with TRBJ1-1, with 7 bases that match TRBD1. Sequencing was carried out using PBMCs or T cells enriched from blood (not recorded which). The CDR3 sequence is CASSPKQGTTEAFF. In DNA, the CDR3 is TGCGCCAGCAGCCCGAAACAGGGGACCACTGAAGCTTTCTTT. The variable domain in full, with the rest retrieved from reference TRBV5-1 and TRBJ1-1, is KAGVTQTPRYLIKTRGQQVTLSCSPISGHRSVSWYQQTPGQGLQFLFEYFSETQRNKGNFPGRFSGRQFSNSRSEMNVSTLELGDSALYLCASSPKQGTTEAFFGQGTRLTVV.